The 18 T cell receptor beta chains reported below all come from one sample, sequenced in a study of human T cells and chemical hapten exposure. MiXCR, run by TCRdb on the RACE reads, gives a single entry per CDR3 protein. This sample has approximately 370,000 distinct CDR3 sequences, with about 5% found just once. Documented time point: pre-sensitization, week 0. Treatment reported: therapeutic diphenylcyclopropenone sensitization with weekly scalp DPC. Sequences were derived from whole blood, sampled in connection with sensitization to the hapten diphenylcyclopropenone (DPC). Every receptor here comes from a woman aged 18-29 years with alopecia areata. Some clones in this sample may be carry-over from other donors' samples.

This clonotype occurred many times. This chain uses TRBV7-9 with TRBJ2-5; the D gene is possibly TRBD2 (6 bases). Trimming removed 4 bases from V and 3 bases from J, with 9 bases in between. CDR1 and CDR2 (germline): SEHNR, FQNEAQ (reference sequence). The CDR3 totals 13 residues. The CDR3 reads CASSSGLEETQYF. The CDR3 DNA sequence: TGTGCCAGCAGCTCGGGACTGGAAGAGACCCAGTACTTC.

CDR3 amino acids: CATVRGTGIYGYTF. CDR3 DNA: TGTGCCACCGTACGGGGGACAGGGATCTATGGCTACACCTTC. J is TRBJ1-2 and V is TRBV7-2; TRBD1 aligns across 9 bases. V shed 10 bases, J shed 4 bases, and the junction held 10 bases outside the gene matches. Germline CDR1 and CDR2: SGHTA and FQGNSA. The CDR3 consists of 14 residues.

Ten or more counts support this clonotype. The chain links TRBV9 to TRBJ1-4, with D hard to call. Deletions cut 4 bases from V and 3 bases from J, with 13 bases between. CDR3 size: 15 residues. Germline CDR1 SGDLS, CDR2 YYNGEE. Written as DNA, the CDR3 is TGTGCCAGCAGCCTCCAGGACCTGTCTAATGAAAAACTGTTTTTT. Amino acids: CASSLQDLSNEKLFF.

The gene calls are TRBV7-9 and TRBJ2-3; 7 bases map to TRBD1. Germline values: CDR1 SEHNR, CDR2 FQNEAQ (reference sequence). V was clipped by 4 bases and J by 1 base; unmatched bases: 8. The CDR3 loop spans 16 amino acids. CDR3 in DNA: TGTGCCAGCAGCTCCTCCGGGACAGACGGCACAGATACGCAGTATTTT. It codes for CASSSSGTDGTDTQYF.

In regard to this clonotype: A much more abundant neighbour one base away suggests this may be a read error. The rearrangement links TRBV5-4 to TRBJ1-1; 10 nucleotides align to TRBD1. Germline CDR1 and CDR2: SGHNT and YYREEE (reference sequence). The CDR3 covers 15 residues. The CDR3 coding sequence is TGTGCCAGCAGCCGGGACAGGGGTTCTGACACTGAAGCTCTCTTT. This gives the protein CASSRDRGSDTEALF.

This chain joins TRBV4-1 and TRBJ1-1; 10 bases agree with TRBD1. This CDR3 comprises 17 residues. J lost 1 base, V lost 4 bases, and 9 bases had no gene match. CDR1 is MGHRA and CDR2 is YSYEKL in the germline V gene. DNA of the CDR3: TGCGCCAGCAGCCCAGATCGGGACAGGGGAACGAACACTGAAGCTTTCTTT. As protein: CASSPDRDRGTNTEAFF.

This clonotype was seen just once. The J gene is TRBJ2-3, the V gene TRBV6-1; 8 nucleotides agree with TRBD2. Germline values: CDR1 MNHNS, CDR2 SASEGT. The CDR3 has 13 residues. J lost 4 bases, V lost 7 bases, and 4 bases had no gene match. This CDR3 reads CASTRGGPDTQYF. The CDR3 DNA reads as TGTGCCAGCACCCGGGGGGGGCCAGATACGCAGTATTTT.

This clonotype was found many times. The rearrangement links TRBV12-3 or TRBV12-4 to TRBJ2-5; the D gene is possibly TRBD1 (5 bases). The CDR3 consists of 12 residues. V gave up 6 bases and J gave up 3 bases, with 8 bases separating them. CDR3 region: CASSETEETQYF. The CDR3 nucleotides read TGTGCCAGCAGCGAGACAGAAGAGACCCAGTACTTC.

This clonotype came up many times. V is TRBV12-3 or TRBV12-4 and J is TRBJ1-1; 10 nucleotides line up with TRBD1. The V gene end was trimmed by 6 bases and the J gene end by 1 base; junction bases not matched to a gene: 5. The CDR3 is made up of 15 amino acids. CDR3 coding DNA: TGTGCCAGCAGGTTCGGACAGGGGGGGAACACTGAAGCTTTCTTT. Translation gives CASRFGQGGNTEAFF.

The chain recombines TRBV9 with TRBJ1-1, with D uncertain. The CDR3 loop spans 14 amino acids. The germline V gene has CDR1 SGDLS and CDR2 YYNGEE. V was clipped by 2 bases and J by 5 bases, with 13 bases between them. The CDR3 sequence is CASSVMSLGTEAFF. CDR3 in DNA: TGTGCCAGCAGCGTTATGTCCCTGGGAACTGAAGCTTTCTTT.

This clonotype was found a few times. V is TRBV20-1 and J is TRBJ2-1; a weak D match, TRBD2 (5 bases). V lost 5 bases to trimming and J lost 2 bases, with 10 bases between them. The CDR3 sequence is 13 residues long. Germline CDR1 and CDR2: DFQATT and SNEGSKA (reference sequence). The CDR3 nucleotides are TGCAGTGCTTGCCGGGGAGCCTACAATGAGCAGTTCTTC. Translation gives CSACRGAYNEQFF.

This clonotype has at least ten counts. The rearrangement links TRBV6-6 to TRBJ2-7; D is perhaps TRBD1 or TRBD2 (5 bases each). Trimming took off 5 bases at V and 1 base at J, with 18 bases between the two ends. The CDR3 sequence is 16 residues long. Germline values: CDR1 MNHNY, CDR2 SVGAGI (reference sequence). The DNA for the CDR3 is TGTGCCAGCAGTAACCGAGGGGCTGCCCGTTCCTACGAGCAGTACTTC. Translation: CASSNRGAARSYEQYF.

The rearrangement joins TRBV12-3 or TRBV12-4 to TRBJ2-5, with TRBD2 identical over 14 bases. CDR3 length: 16 amino acids. The V and J ends lost 6 bases and 2 bases, in that order; junction bases with no gene match: 5. DNA of the CDR3: TGTGCCAGCAGCCCCGGACTAGCGGGGGGACAAGAGACCCAGTACTTC. Translating gives CASSPGLAGGQETQYF.

This clonotype came up a few times. The V call is TRBV5-6, the J call TRBJ2-1; D not certain. The CDR3 is made up of 11 amino acids. V dropped 4 bases and J dropped 10 bases, with 9 bases sitting between them. Germline V gene data show CDR1 as SGHDT and CDR2 as YYEEEE. The CDR3 DNA sequence: TGTGCCAGCAGCAAAGATTTCGAGCAGTTCTTC. Protein sequence: CASSKDFEQFF.

Many counts were recorded for this clonotype. V and J are TRBV27 and TRBJ2-1; 8 nucleotides agree with TRBD2. Germline V gene sequence: CDR1 MNHEY, CDR2 SMNVEV (reference sequence). Trimming cost V 2 bases and J 4 bases; bases outside gene matches: 4. The CDR3 has 15 amino acids. Written as DNA, the CDR3 is TGTGCCAGCAGTTTAGAGGCGGGGGGTTACAATGAGCAGTTCTTC. This gives the protein CASSLEAGGYNEQFF.

This clonotype has a handful of counts. V is TRBV2 and J is TRBJ2-3; possible D gene TRBD1, 5 bases. Per germline, CDR1 SNHLY and CDR2 FYNNEI. V dropped 6 bases and J dropped 1 base, with 17 bases sitting between them. This CDR3 comprises 16 residues. CDR3 sequence reads: CASRNRRSVGTDTQYF. The CDR3 nucleotides are TGTGCCAGCAGGAACAGGAGATCGGTTGGCACAGATACGCAGTATTTT.

With regard to this clonotype: A single base separates this from a much larger clone, so it may be a read error. The CDR3 carries no conserved terminal phenylalanine or tryptophan, so it likely arises from a read error. The chain links TRBV28 to TRBJ2-1; no firm D call. Trimming removed 8 bases at V and 8 bases at J, with 19 bases between. The CDR3 is made up of 14 amino acids. Germline CDR1 is MDHEN and CDR2 is SYDVKM. The CDR3 is CASPPSYPADEQFL. The CDR3, as DNA: TGTGCCAGCCCCCCATCCTATCCAGCCGATGAGCAGTTCTTA.

In its sample, this clonotype was seen once. The chain joins TRBV13 to TRBJ1-2; no clear D. Trimming took off 5 bases at V and 2 bases at J, with 9 bases between the two ends. The CDR3 length is 13 residues. Per germline, CDR1 PRHDT and CDR2 FYEKMQ (reference sequence). The CDR3 bases are TGTGCCAGCAGCCTGACACTAAACTATGGCTACACCTTC. Translating gives CASSLTLNYGYTF.